This TCR beta chain was found in a study of T cell repertoires in ileal Crohn's disease. Study-wide context: Patients had a median 7.9-year disease duration, and approximately 36% were active smokers.

Note on this clone: Antigen: not known.

Germline loops: CDR1 SGHVS, CDR2 FQNEAQ. The CDR3 spans 16 residues. V gave up 3 bases and J gave up 8 bases, with 22 bases separating them. Regarding time point: neoterminal ileum biopsy at postoperative endoscopy, about 6 months after surgery. Study-wide results and limits: Within the first postoperative year, endoscopy came at median around seven months.

Profiled with immunoSEQ multiplex PCR; TCRdb holds only in-frame clones, not every one. The sample carries over 9,000 clones, around 72% recorded once. The source material was ileal tissue. The sequence came from an adult with Crohn's disease. This rearrangement joins TRBV7-8 to TRBJ1-2; the D gene is possibly TRBD1 (5 bases). CDR3 protein: CASSLGKQGVRGGYTF. DNA of the CDR3: TGTGCCAGCAGCTTGGGAAAGCAGGGCGTCCGGGGGGGCTACACCTTC.